What follows are 24 T cell receptor beta chains derived from one specimen sequenced in a study of cytomegalovirus exposure and HLA in healthy donors. Libraries were prepared by immunoSEQ multiplex PCR; TCRdb keeps only in-frame clonotypes and omits some of them. The sample includes under 200,000 clones, roughly nine tenths of them seen just once. The sample consisted of PBMCs. The source is a woman aged 18-29 years in good health and CMV-seropositive.

The chain is built from TRBV5-1 and TRBJ2-3, with 7 bases lining up with TRBD2. V lost 6 bases and J lost 6; bases outside the gene matches: 10. Germline CDR1 and CDR2: SGHRS and YFSETQ. This CDR3 is 14 amino acids long. CDR3: CASKRDLVADTQYF. DNA for the CDR3: TGCGCCAGCAAGCGGGACCTGGTGGCGGATACGCAGTATTTT.

The V and J genes are TRBV4-1 and TRBJ2-7, with 12 positions matching TRBD1. The J segment lost 5 bases and the V segment lost 4 bases, leaving 9 bases of the junction unmatched. There are 16 residues in the CDR3. Germline-derived CDR1 and CDR2 are MGHRA and YSYEKL. The CDR3 sequence: CASSRRPGTGGNEQYF. In nucleotides, the CDR3 is TGCGCCAGCAGCCGACGGCCCGGGACAGGGGGCAACGAGCAGTACTTC.

The chain has TRBV18 and TRBJ2-7, with TRBD1 matching 8 bases. There are 15 residues in the CDR3. CDR1 is KGHSH, CDR2 LQKENI, per germline. V shed 6 bases and J 3 bases; nucleotides not matched to a gene: 10. CDR3: CASSPDNTGGYEQYF. The CDR3 DNA is TGTGCCAGCTCTCCTGATAATACAGGGGGCTACGAGCAGTACTTC.

The chain links TRBV7-9 to TRBJ2-5; TRBD1 might be the D (6 bases). V lost 5 bases, J lost 5 bases, and 18 bases lay in between. The CDR3 spans 15 residues. CDR1 SEHNR and CDR2 FQNEAQ come from the germline V gene (reference sequence). For the CDR3, the DNA is TGTGCCAGCAGCCCGCCAGGTGGGGGCGGGGAGACCCAGTACTTC. It encodes CASSPPGGGGETQYF.

This chain links TRBV2 with TRBJ2-3, with 7 positions matching TRBD2. CDR3 length: 17 residues. The germline CDR1 and CDR2 sequences are SNHLY and FYNNEI. J gave up 5 bases and V 4 bases, and 15 bases lay outside the gene matches. CDR3 loop: CASSGRDGGGDLDTQYF. In DNA, the CDR3 is TGTGCCAGCAGTGGCAGGGATGGGGGGGGAGACCTAGATACGCAGTATTTT.

The V call is TRBV5-1, the J call TRBJ1-1, with D perhaps TRBD1 (5 bases). The V and J ends lost 0 bases and 0 bases respectively, with 9 bases between them. The CDR3 runs to 15 residues. CDR1 SGHRS and CDR2 YFSETQ come from the germline V gene. CDR3 loop: CASSLVAGLNTEAFF. In DNA form, the CDR3 reads TGCGCCAGCAGCTTGGTTGCAGGGCTGAACACTGAAGCTTTCTTT. The variable domain in full, completed from reference TRBV5-1 and TRBJ1-1, reads KAGVTQTPRYLIKTRGQQVTLSCSPISGHRSVSWYQQTPGQGLQFLFEYFSETQRNKGNFPGRFSGRQFSNSRSEMNVSTLELGDSALYLCASSLVAGLNTEAFFGQGTRLTVV.

This chain connects TRBV5-4 to TRBJ2-4; D gene unclear. Trimming left V 4 bases short and J 1 base short, with 12 bases between. The V gene's germline CDR1 is SGHNT and CDR2 YYREEE (reference sequence). The CDR3 totals 15 residues. The chain's CDR3 is CASSLHRSAKNIQYF. Written as DNA, the CDR3 is TGTGCCAGCAGCCTGCATCGGAGTGCCAAAAACATTCAGTACTTC.

The V gene is TRBV14, the J gene TRBJ2-7; 8 bases align to TRBD2. The J segment lost 2 bases and the V segment lost 1 base, leaving 13 bases of the junction unmatched. CDR1 SGHDN and CDR2 FVKESK come from the germline V gene. This CDR3 contains 18 residues. CDR3 sequence (DNA): TGTGCCAGCAGCCAAGGTCCTAGCGGGCTCCATACGGCCTACGAGCAGTACTTC. As protein: CASSQGPSGLHTAYEQYF.

This clone was seen a few times. J is TRBJ2-5 and V is TRBV15; D may be TRBD2 (6 bases). The ends were cut back, 3 bases at V and 0 bases at J, with 11 bases in the middle. CDR1 LNHNV and CDR2 YYDKDF come from the germline V gene (reference sequence). The CDR3 sequence is 15 residues long. The CDR3 loop reads CATSRGTPYQETQYF. DNA of the CDR3: TGTGCCACCAGCAGGGGGACTCCGTACCAAGAGACCCAGTACTTC.

The V call is TRBV5-1, the J call TRBJ2-5; TRBD2 aligns across 7 bases. CDR3 length: 12 amino acids. V was pared by 6 bases and J by 5 bases, with 4 bases of the junction left unmatched. Germline V gives CDR1 SGHRS, CDR2 YFSETQ. This chain's CDR3 is CASTYGGETQYF. The CDR3 bases are TGCGCCAGCACCTACGGGGGGGAGACCCAGTACTTC. The full variable domain, its missing parts supplied by reference TRBV5-1 and TRBJ2-5, is KAGVTQTPRYLIKTRGQQVTLSCSPISGHRSVSWYQQTPGQGLQFLFEYFSETQRNKGNFPGRFSGRQFSNSRSEMNVSTLELGDSALYLCASTYGGETQYFGPGTRLLVL.

The CDR3 DNA reads as TGTGCCACCCACCCTTTTAGCGGGGTCGCAGATACGCAGTATTTT. It is translated as CATHPFSGVADTQYF. This sequence joins TRBV10-3 and TRBJ2-3; 8 bases match TRBD2. CDR3 size: 15 residues. Germline assignment: CDR1 ENHRY and CDR2 SYGVKD. Unmatched junction bases numbered 13, after V lost 10 bases and J lost 4 bases.

V and J are TRBV19 and TRBJ2-5; tentative D call: TRBD1 (6 bases). V lost 6 bases and J lost 1, with 18 bases in between. Per the germline V gene, CDR1 is LNHDA and CDR2 is SQIVND (reference sequence). The CDR3 runs 16 residues. The CDR3 reads CASSPTDRPLQETQYF. The CDR3 DNA follows: TGTGCCAGTAGCCCTACTGACAGGCCCCTCCAAGAGACCCAGTACTTC. The full variable domain, its missing parts supplied by reference TRBV19 and TRBJ2-5, is DGGITQSPKYLFRKEGQNVTLSCEQNLNHDAMYWYRQDPGQGLRLIYYSQIVNDFQKGDIAEGYSVSREKKESFPLTVTSAQKNPTAFYLCASSPTDRPLQETQYFGPGTRLLVL.

The rearrangement uses TRBV29-1 and TRBJ2-5; 7 bases match TRBD2. CDR1 SQVTM and CDR2 ANQGSEA come from the germline V gene. This CDR3 spans 14 amino acids. V lost 6 bases, J lost 5 bases, and 12 bases stayed unmatched. The CDR3 protein is CSVSVGGREETQYF. The CDR3 bases are TGCAGCGTCTCAGTGGGAGGGCGAGAGGAGACCCAGTACTTC.

The genes are TRBV4-2 and TRBJ1-2; D unresolved. The CDR3 length is 15 residues. Germline V gene sequence: CDR1 LGHNA, CDR2 YNFKEQ. V was shortened by 0 bases and J by 4 bases, with 12 bases between the two germline ends. The CDR3: CASSQDTRQAYGYTF. The CDR3 region has the DNA TGTGCCAGCAGCCAAGATACCAGGCAGGCCTATGGCTACACCTTC.

The sample holds a few counts of this clone. As DNA, the CDR3 is TGTGCCAGCAGAAGGGAGGGACTTGAGCCCCAGCATTTT. Translated: CASRREGLEPQHF. The chain employs TRBV2 and TRBJ1-5; D is possibly TRBD1 (5 bases). V gave up 6 bases and J gave up 8 bases, with 14 bases separating them. Germline V CDR1 and CDR2: SNHLY, FYNNEI. The CDR3 is 13 residues long.

The chain has TRBV27 and TRBJ2-1; 7 nucleotides match TRBD1. The CDR3 is 15 amino acids. Germline V gene data show CDR1 as MNHEY and CDR2 as SMNVEV (reference sequence). The ends lost 5 bases at V and 10 bases at J; junction bases unmatched: 14. The CDR3 bases are TGTGCCAGCAGTCCCACACCAACAGGGGCTAGCGAGCAGTTCTTC. As protein: CASSPTPTGASEQFF.

This rearrangement joins TRBV6-1 to TRBJ1-2; D possibly corresponds to TRBD1 (5 bases). Germline CDR1 and CDR2: MNHNS and SASEGT. This CDR3 comprises 14 residues. The V gene lost 8 bases and the J gene lost 0 bases, with 13 bases spanning the gap. The CDR3 nucleotides are TGTGCCAGCGTACCGGACATGACTAACTATGGCTACACCTTC. Residues: CASVPDMTNYGYTF.

The CDR3 DNA reads TGTGCCAGCAGTTCGACACAGGCACCCCCCTACGAGCAGTACTTC. Translating it yields CASSSTQAPPYEQYF. The chain joins TRBV2 to TRBJ2-7, with D possibly TRBD1 on 5 matching bases. Germline values: CDR1 SNHLY, CDR2 FYNNEI. With 5 bases removed from V and 2 bases from J, the gap between germline ends came to 16 bases. CDR3 length: 15 residues.

The chain links TRBV11-2 to TRBJ1-4; D remains unclear. Germline V CDR1 and CDR2: SGHAT, FQNNGV. V was cut by 0 bases and J by 0 bases, with 14 bases left in between. There are 18 residues in the CDR3. CDR3 region: CASSLESDGGATNEKLFF. CDR3 in DNA: TGTGCCAGCAGCTTAGAATCGGATGGCGGAGCAACTAATGAAAAACTGTTTTTT.

The chain couples TRBV14 to TRBJ1-1; perhaps TRBD1 as D (5 bases). Trimming removed 0 bases at V and 6 bases at J, with 20 bases between. The germline V gene encodes CDR1 SGHDN and CDR2 FVKESK. This CDR3 has 17 amino acids. The CDR3 is CASSQEFVLQSGAEAFF. DNA of the CDR3: TGTGCCAGCAGCCAAGAGTTCGTGCTCCAGTCGGGGGCTGAAGCTTTCTTT.

The CDR3, as DNA: TGCGCCAGCAGCCAAGGAGGTCACGGGGGTGGCTACACCTTC. Encoded protein: CASSQGGHGGGYTF. The V call is TRBV4-3, the J call TRBJ1-2; a weak D match, TRBD1 (5 bases). CDR1 is LGHNA, CDR2 YSLEER, per germline. The V end lost 1 base, the J end lost 7 bases, and 13 bases lay between the germline ends. The CDR3 extends over 14 amino acids.

The chain recombines TRBV2 with TRBJ2-7, with 10 bases aligning to TRBD2. Per germline, CDR1 SNHLY and CDR2 FYNNEI. V lost 7 bases, J lost 3 bases, and 12 bases stayed unmatched. There are 16 residues in the CDR3. CDR3 protein: CASIKGLAVRIYEQYF. CDR3 bases: TGTGCCAGCATCAAAGGACTAGCGGTAAGGATCTACGAGCAGTACTTC.

The chain is built from TRBV9 and TRBJ1-1, with 7 bases aligning to TRBD1. The ends lost 1 base at V and 1 base at J; junction bases unmatched: 4. CDR3 length equals 15 residues. The germline CDR1 and CDR2 sequences are SGDLS and YYNGEE. In DNA, the CDR3 is TGTGCCAGCAGCGTAATGGGACAGACGAACACTGAAGCTTTCTTT. Translating it yields CASSVMGQTNTEAFF.

This sequence joins TRBV4-3 and TRBJ1-2; tentatively, D is TRBD1 (5 bases). Looked up from germline, CDR1 is LGHNA and CDR2 is YSLEER. Trimming stripped 4 bases from V and 4 bases from J, with 16 bases between. This CDR3 comprises 15 residues. CDR3 nucleotide sequence: TGCGCCAGCAGCCCCTCGGCGGGGCCCAGCTATGGCTACACCTTC. This sequence encodes CASSPSAGPSYGYTF.